Given below is one T cell receptor (beta chain) in context. Its antigen remains unidentified. The data derive from a study of cytomegalovirus exposure and HLA in healthy donors. The PCR employed 60 Vbeta primers together with 13 Jbeta primers. Only in-frame clones appear in the TCRdb table, and some are missing; sequencing was by immunoSEQ multiplex PCR. Here the sample spans over 150,000 clones, roughly 80% being singletons. Study-wide results and limits: In a later analysis, at a false discovery rate of 0.05, fewer than 20,000 TCR beta sequences were associated with HLA alleles. A missense variant in DCLRE1C was later tied to TCR beta V- and J-gene trimming. Excluded: some indistinguishable V segments such as TRBV6-2 and TRBV6-3. An Asian-associated ancestry cluster reportedly showed fewer N-insertions than the roughly 670-donor mean in a later analysis.

CDR1 and CDR2 from the germline V gene are SGDLS and YYNGEE. The V gene end was trimmed by 3 bases and the J gene end by 7 bases; junction bases not matched to a gene: 10. The CDR3 consists of 15 residues. The chain has TRBV9 and TRBJ2-7; 10 bases are shared with TRBD2. The sequence derives from a human donor in good health. The sample consisted of PBMCs. The CDR3, as DNA: TGTGCCAGCAGCGGGACTAGCGGATCTCTAAAAGAGCAGTACTTC. This translates into CASSGTSGSLKEQYF.